These 12 T cell receptor beta chains were sequenced from one sample in a study of cytomegalovirus exposure and HLA in healthy donors. This PCR relied on a set of 60 Vbeta primers and 13 Jbeta primers. The assay was immunoSEQ multiplex PCR, and TCRdb's table has in-frame clones only and misses some. The sample carries 180,000 or so clones, 80% recorded once. Input material: PBMCs. The receptors derive from a woman in her thirties in good health and CMV-seronegative.

The chain carries TRBV7-9 and TRBJ2-3; tentative D call: TRBD1 (6 bases). Germline V CDR1 and CDR2: SEHNR, FQNEAQ (reference sequence). Trimming took off 4 bases at V and 5 bases at J, with 10 bases between the two ends. This CDR3 contains 13 residues. The CDR3 sequence is CASSSTGRDTQYF. The DNA of the CDR3 is TGTGCCAGCAGCTCGACAGGAAGAGATACGCAGTATTTT.

This chain connects TRBV5-1 to TRBJ2-5; 12 bases are shared with TRBD2. CDR1 SGHRS and CDR2 YFSETQ come from the germline V gene. The CDR3 is 15 amino acids. With 0 bases clipped from V and 5 bases from J, the junction kept 2 bases outside the gene matches. This CDR3 reads CASSLGLAGGETQYF. In DNA, the CDR3 is TGCGCCAGCAGCTTGGGTCTAGCGGGGGGGGAGACCCAGTACTTC.

V usage is TRBV27 and J usage is TRBJ2-7; 8 bases align to TRBD1. Germline lookup yields CDR1 MNHEY and CDR2 SMNVEV (reference sequence). The CDR3 consists of 17 residues. The junction had 14 bases not matched to a gene; V was cut back by 5 bases and J by 2 bases. CDR3 nucleotide sequence: TGTGCCAGCAGTACCCACCCAGGACAGGGCCCAACCTACGAGCAGTACTTC. Protein product: CASSTHPGQGPTYEQYF.

The chain links TRBV11-2 to TRBJ2-5, with 8 nucleotides matching TRBD1. From germline, CDR1 is SGHAT and CDR2 FQNNGV. This CDR3 comprises 19 residues. Trimming took 1 base from V and 2 from J; bases not matched to a gene: 15. CDR3 DNA sequence: TGTGCCAGCAGCTTAGCCCGCTTCACGCAGGGGGCCCTACAAGAGACCCAGTACTTC. This translates into CASSLARFTQGALQETQYF.

The J gene is TRBJ1-6, the V gene TRBV6-5; D possibly corresponds to TRBD1 (6 bases). The CDR3 has 15 residues. The V end was cut by 5 bases, the J end by 6 bases, with 14 bases between. Germline V lookup: CDR1 MNHEY, CDR2 SVGAGI. The CDR3 sequence: CASSGIQGPNSPLHF. The CDR3 coding sequence is TGTGCCAGCAGTGGAATACAGGGTCCTAATTCACCCCTCCACTTT.

The chain employs TRBV19 and TRBJ1-1; 8 nucleotides align to TRBD1. J lost 5 bases, V lost 3 bases, and 5 bases had no gene match. CDR1 is LNHDA, CDR2 SQIVND, per germline (reference sequence). This CDR3 has 14 amino acids. The CDR3 DNA is TGTGCCAGTAGTATTCAGGGGGCCAAAACTGAAGCTTTCTTT. Translation: CASSIQGAKTEAFF.

The V and J genes are TRBV7-9 and TRBJ1-1; 11 nucleotides align to TRBD1. The germline V gene has CDR1 SEHNR and CDR2 FQNEAQ (reference sequence). Trimming cost V 5 bases and J 9 bases; bases outside gene matches: 8. CDR3 length equals 14 residues. The CDR3 spells CASSDSGTGGKAFF. CDR3 nucleotides: TGTGCCAGCAGCGACTCGGGGACAGGGGGGAAAGCTTTCTTT.

The V and J genes are TRBV9 and TRBJ1-4, with a weak D call TRBD1 (5 bases). The germline V gene encodes CDR1 SGDLS and CDR2 YYNGEE. Trimming left V 0 bases short and J 3 bases short, with 12 bases between. The CDR3 has 16 amino acids. CDR3 DNA sequence: TGTGCCAGCAGCGTAGGGCAGGGCAGGTCTAATGAAAAACTGTTTTTT. Protein product: CASSVGQGRSNEKLFF.

This chain links TRBV6-1 with TRBJ1-2; possible D gene TRBD1, 6 bases. Germline CDR1 and CDR2: MNHNS and SASEGT. This CDR3 spans 12 amino acids. V lost 4 bases and J lost 4, with 7 bases in between. The CDR3 is CASSGTAYGYTF. The CDR3 DNA reads TGTGCCAGCAGTGGGACAGCCTATGGCTACACCTTC.

The rearrangement links TRBV5-1 to TRBJ1-1, with TRBD1 as a possible D gene (6 bases). The germline V gene has CDR1 SGHRS and CDR2 YFSETQ. V dropped 4 bases and J dropped 0 bases, with 10 bases sitting between them. The CDR3 consists of 14 residues. This CDR3 reads CASSTGQMNTEAFF. CDR3 sequence (DNA): TGCGCCAGCAGCACCGGACAGATGAACACTGAAGCTTTCTTT.

The chain joins TRBV29-1 to TRBJ2-7; the match to TRBD1 covers 7 bases. The J segment lost 4 bases and the V segment lost 7 bases, leaving 7 bases of the junction unmatched. CDR1 is SQVTM and CDR2 is ANQGSEA in the germline V gene. The CDR3 has 12 amino acids. CDR3 sequence (DNA): TGCAGCGCCCGACAGGGCTCATACGAGCAGTACTTC. Protein sequence: CSARQGSYEQYF.

The rearrangement links TRBV18 to TRBJ1-3, with D uncertain. CDR3 length: 15 residues. Trimming shortened V by 6 bases and J by 0 bases, and 12 bases separated the two germline ends. Germline V lookup: CDR1 KGHSH, CDR2 LQKENI. The CDR3 sequence: CASSPASGSGNTIYF. The CDR3 bases are TGTGCCAGCTCGCCAGCCTCAGGCTCTGGAAACACCATATATTTT. The entire variable domain, with the rest obtained from reference TRBV18 and TRBJ1-3, is as follows: NAGVMQNPRHLVRRRGQEARLRCSPMKGHSHVYWYRQLPEEGLKFMVYLQKENIIDESGMPKERFSAEFPKEGPSILRIQQVVRGDSAAYFCASSPASGSGNTIYFGEGSWLTVV.